What follows are 31 T cell receptor beta chains derived from one specimen sequenced in a study of technical replicates of blood from a handful of donors. The assay was immunoSEQ multiplex PCR, and TCRdb's table has in-frame clones only and misses some. The sample lists roughly 67,000 clones, about 98% seen once, with 0.16% in the top ten. Sequenced sample: T cells isolated from PBMCs. Receptors were obtained from a human donor in good health.

V is TRBV6-1 and J is TRBJ1-2; possible D gene TRBD1, 6 bases. CDR3 length: 15 amino acids. The ends were cut back, 1 base at V and 5 bases at J, with 14 bases in the middle. Germline CDR1 MNHNS, CDR2 SASEGT. The chain's CDR3 is CASSEVLGAGYGYTF. The CDR3 bases are TGTGCCAGCAGTGAAGTCTTGGGGGCAGGGTATGGCTACACCTTC.

The gene calls are TRBV27 and TRBJ2-3; 11 bases agree with TRBD1. CDR1 is MNHEY and CDR2 is SMNVEV in the germline V gene (reference sequence). CDR3 length: 14 amino acids. With 5 bases clipped from V and 5 bases from J, the junction kept 3 bases outside the gene matches. The CDR3 is CASSPGTGGDTQYF. The DNA for the CDR3 is TGTGCCAGCAGTCCGGGGACAGGGGGAGATACGCAGTATTTT.

About this clone: At the DNA level, this CDR3 is encoded by other sequences in the same sample as well. Written as DNA, the CDR3 is TGTGCCAGTAGTATGACGGACACCTACGAGCAGTACTTC. Translating it yields CASSMTDTYEQYF. The V and J genes are TRBV19 and TRBJ2-7; TRBD1 might be the D (5 bases). CDR3 length equals 13 residues. V was clipped by 3 bases and J by 2 bases, with 8 bases between them. Germline V gene sequence: CDR1 LNHDA, CDR2 SQIVND (reference sequence).

This chain links TRBV11-2 with TRBJ2-7; TRBD2 is a possible D gene (6 bases). Germline lookup yields CDR1 SGHAT and CDR2 FQNNGV. The CDR3 is 14 residues long. Deletions cut 1 base from V and 3 bases from J, with 10 bases between. The CDR3 is CASSLGLGIYEQYF. CDR3 sequence (DNA): TGTGCCAGCAGCTTAGGACTAGGTATCTACGAGCAGTACTTC.

This rearrangement joins TRBV11-2 to TRBJ2-7, with 8 bases aligning to TRBD2. Germline V lookup: CDR1 SGHAT, CDR2 FQNNGV. CDR3 size: 16 residues. The ends lost 2 bases at V and 2 bases at J; junction bases unmatched: 8. In DNA, the CDR3 is TGTGCCAGCAGCTTATATACTAGCGGCCCGACCTACGAGCAGTACTTC. Translated: CASSLYTSGPTYEQYF.

The count of this clone is one. The chain uses TRBV6-4 and TRBJ1-1, with D perhaps TRBD1 (5 bases). Germline CDR1 is MRHNA and CDR2 is SNTAGT. The CDR3 spans 14 residues. Between the trimmed V and J ends, which lost 4 bases and 4 bases, there was a span of 13 bases. The CDR3 region has the DNA TGTGCCAGCAGTGCCCTCGGGGGTAGCACTGAAGCTTTCTTT. Its translation: CASSALGGSTEAFF.

The chain is built from TRBV11-3 and TRBJ2-2; D may be TRBD1 (6 bases). V lost 5 bases and J 1 base, leaving 8 bases between the germline ends. Germline lookup yields CDR1 SGHNT and CDR2 YENEEA. The CDR3 has 14 residues. CDR3 DNA: TGTGCCAGCAGCAAACAGGGGAACACCGGGGAGCTGTTTTTT. Translating gives CASSKQGNTGELFF. Full variable domain (missing parts from reference TRBV11-3 and TRBJ2-2): EAGVVQSPRYKIIEKKQPVAFWCNPISGHNTLYWYLQNLGQGPELLIRYENEEAVDDSQLPKDRFSAERLKGVDSTLKIQPAELGDSAVYLCASSKQGNTGELFFGEGSRLTVL.

The J gene is TRBJ2-3, the V gene TRBV6-1, with TRBD2 matching 8 bases. CDR1 is MNHNS and CDR2 is SASEGT in the germline V gene. Unmatched junction bases numbered 7, after V lost 3 bases and J lost 2 bases. This CDR3 comprises 16 residues. CDR3 DNA: TGTGCCAGCAGTGAGATACTAGCGGAGCCCACAGATACGCAGTATTTT. It codes for CASSEILAEPTDTQYF.

The genes are TRBV5-8 and TRBJ1-1; D possibly corresponds to TRBD1 (6 bases). Germline CDR1 reads SGHTS; CDR2 reads YDEGEE. The CDR3 is made up of 12 amino acids. Trimming stripped 3 bases from V and 10 bases from J, with 13 bases between. This CDR3 is CASSYDRPSAFF. Written as DNA, the CDR3 is TGTGCCAGCAGCTACGACAGGCCTTCAGCTTTCTTT.

This chain links TRBV7-6 with TRBJ2-7, with TRBD1 matching 8 bases. Germline CDR1 reads SGHVS; CDR2 reads FNYEAQ. V lost 5 bases, J lost 3 bases, and 9 bases stayed unmatched. The CDR3 covers 15 residues. The CDR3 DNA is TGTGCCAGCAGCCCATCCCGGACAGGGAGCTACGAGCAGTACTTC. Its translation: CASSPSRTGSYEQYF.

V usage is TRBV4-1 and J usage is TRBJ1-2, with 9 positions matching TRBD1. Per germline, CDR1 MGHRA and CDR2 YSYEKL. Trimming cost V 1 base and J 0 bases; bases outside gene matches: 9. The CDR3 length is 18 residues. CDR3 region: CASSQVVGTGNANYGYTF. In DNA form, the CDR3 reads TGCGCCAGCAGCCAAGTGGTCGGGACAGGGAACGCTAACTATGGCTACACCTTC.

This chain uses TRBV27 with TRBJ1-2, with a tentative D call TRBD1 (5 bases). Trimming took 3 bases from V and 4 from J, leaving 9 bases between them. Germline values: CDR1 MNHEY, CDR2 SMNVEV (reference sequence). The CDR3 totals 13 residues. The CDR3: CASSFTQGYGYTF. CDR3 coding DNA: TGTGCCAGCAGTTTCACCCAGGGCTATGGCTACACCTTC.

The chain has TRBV29-1 and TRBJ2-5; 16 bases match TRBD2. Germline loops: CDR1 SQVTM, CDR2 ANQGSEA. V shed 6 bases, J shed 5 bases, and the junction held 6 bases outside the gene matches. This CDR3 has 15 residues. The CDR3 here is CSVGLAGGPWETQYF. DNA for the CDR3: TGCAGCGTGGGACTAGCGGGAGGGCCCTGGGAGACCCAGTACTTC.

The V and J genes are TRBV10-3 and TRBJ1-5; D not resolved. V gave up 2 bases and J gave up 0 bases, with 11 bases separating them. Germline V gene data show CDR1 as ENHRY and CDR2 as SYGVKD. The CDR3 contains 16 residues. The CDR3: CAISEAKLDSNQPQHF. The CDR3 bases are TGTGCCATCAGTGAGGCTAAACTTGATAGCAATCAGCCCCAGCATTTT.

This chain joins TRBV10-1 and TRBJ2-7; 7 nucleotides align to TRBD1. Germline V gene lookup returns CDR1 WNHNN and CDR2 SYGVQD (reference sequence). With 6 bases clipped from V and 5 bases from J, the junction kept 4 bases outside the gene matches. This CDR3 spans 12 amino acids. The CDR3 coding sequence is TGCGCCAGCAGGGGGACAGCGGACGAGCAGTACTTC. The encoded protein is CASRGTADEQYF.

The chain has TRBV6-1 and TRBJ2-7; D is possibly TRBD1 (5 bases). Germline loops: CDR1 MNHNS, CDR2 SASEGT. The CDR3 covers 12 residues. Trimming left V 5 bases short and J 2 bases short, with 7 bases between. CDR3 sequence reads: CASSWTTYEQYF. The CDR3 coding sequence is TGTGCCAGCAGTTGGACAACCTACGAGCAGTACTTC.

This chain connects TRBV7-3 to TRBJ2-3, with D maybe TRBD1 (5 bases). Germline CDR1 and CDR2: SGHTA and FQGTGA. Deletions cut 4 bases from V and 6 bases from J, with 17 bases between. This CDR3 region has 15 residues. CDR3 amino acids: CASSSGRMGRDTQYF. CDR3 bases: TGTGCCAGCAGCTCTGGAAGGATGGGGCGGGATACGCAGTATTTT.

This clone was seen once. CDR3 amino acids: CASSLTGVGNQPQHF. As DNA, the CDR3 is TGTGCCAGCAGTCTCACAGGGGTGGGGAATCAGCCCCAGCATTTT. V usage is TRBV6-1 and J usage is TRBJ1-5; TRBD1 matches 7 bases. Germline CDR1 and CDR2: MNHNS and SASEGT. There are 15 residues in the CDR3. V was pared by 5 bases and J by 4 bases, with 8 bases of the junction left unmatched.

This clone was seen just once. The chain couples TRBV10-1 to TRBJ2-7, with TRBD2 as a possible D gene (5 bases). The length of the CDR3 is 13 residues. V dropped 6 bases and J dropped 6 bases, with 15 bases sitting between them. The V gene's germline CDR1 is WNHNN and CDR2 SYGVQD (reference sequence). The CDR3 protein is CASSSGQISEQYF. In nucleotides, the CDR3 is TGCGCCAGCAGCAGCGGCCAGATTTCCGAGCAGTACTTC.

This chain connects TRBV9 to TRBJ2-2; 8 nucleotides match TRBD1. The CDR3 loop spans 18 amino acids. Germline V gene lookup returns CDR1 SGDLS and CDR2 YYNGEE. V lost 3 bases and J lost 1; bases outside the gene matches: 11. DNA of the CDR3: TGTGCCAGCAGCGCCCATCCCCGACAGGGGAGGAACACCGGGGAGCTGTTTTTT. Its protein product is CASSAHPRQGRNTGELFF.

Concerning this clone: Sequence at one end of the junction differs from germline and may be a read error. The V call is TRBV12-5, the J call TRBJ2-1; D perhaps matches TRBD1 (6 bases). The V gene's germline CDR1 is LGHNT and CDR2 FRNRAP. The CDR3 covers 13 residues. The CDR3 reads CASGPGTLQVGVF. For the CDR3, the DNA is TGTGCTAGTGGTCCCGGGACACTCCAGGTAGGCGTCTTC.

The chain employs TRBV7-9 and TRBJ2-7, with a possible D match to TRBD2 (5 bases). V gave up 1 base and J gave up 6 bases, with 13 bases separating them. There are 14 residues in the CDR3. Per germline, CDR1 SEHNR and CDR2 FQNEAQ (reference sequence). The CDR3 loop is CASSLGRLAAEQYF. In DNA form, the CDR3 reads TGTGCCAGCAGCTTAGGCAGGCTAGCTGCCGAGCAGTACTTC. Drawing the rest from reference TRBV7-9 and TRBJ2-7, the complete variable domain is DTGVSQNPRHKITKRGQNVTFRCDPISEHNRLYWYRQTLGQGPEFLTYFQNEAQLEKSRLLSDRFSAERPKGSFSTLEIQRTEQGDSAMYLCASSLGRLAAEQYFGPGTRLTVT.

The chain carries TRBV7-9 and TRBJ2-7; 11 bases match TRBD2. The CDR3 covers 16 residues. Germline trimming cut 5 bases from V and 1 base from J; bases unmatched to any gene: 7. Germline CDR1 and CDR2: SEHNR and FQNEAQ (reference sequence). Here the CDR3 reads CASSTRLAGLSYEQYF. Here the CDR3 DNA reads TGTGCCAGCAGCACGCGACTAGCGGGATTGTCCTACGAGCAGTACTTC.

This clone was found once. The chain uses TRBV4-1 and TRBJ2-4, with a possible D match to TRBD1 (6 bases). Germline V CDR1 and CDR2: MGHRA, YSYEKL. The CDR3 is 12 residues long. V lost 4 bases and J lost 6, with 7 bases in between. The CDR3 sequence is CASSPRGNIQYF. CDR3 nucleotide sequence: TGCGCCAGCAGCCCCAGGGGAAACATTCAGTACTTC.

The chain recombines TRBV2 with TRBJ2-5, with 7 bases identical to TRBD2. The CDR3 consists of 13 residues. V gave up 5 bases and J gave up 3 bases; unmatched junction bases: 3. The germline gives CDR1 SNHLY, CDR2 FYNNEI. Here the CDR3 DNA reads TGTGCCAGCAGTATCGGGACTAAAGAGACCCAGTACTTC. This codes for CASSIGTKETQYF.

This chain links TRBV6-6 with TRBJ2-7, with 7 bases identical to TRBD1. V was pared by 2 bases and J by 3 bases, with 4 bases of the junction left unmatched. Germline V gene sequence: CDR1 MNHNY, CDR2 SVGAGI (reference sequence). This CDR3 is built from 14 residues. The CDR3: CASSYGTVRYEQYF. The CDR3 DNA sequence: TGTGCCAGCAGTTACGGGACAGTGCGCTACGAGCAGTACTTC.

The chain uses TRBV28 and TRBJ1-2; D gene unclear. The V and J ends lost 6 bases and 5 bases respectively, with 10 bases between them. The CDR3 is made up of 12 amino acids. The germline gives CDR1 MDHEN, CDR2 SYDVKM. The CDR3 spells CASSYRSYGYTF. CDR3 DNA: TGTGCCAGCAGCTATCGGAGTTATGGCTACACCTTC.

The CDR3 loop reads CASSPAGTRFYDTQYF. The DNA for the CDR3 is TGCGCCAGCAGCCCCGCCGGGACTAGATTCTACGATACGCAGTATTTT. The chain employs TRBV4-1 and TRBJ2-3, with TRBD2 matching over 8 bases. This CDR3 comprises 16 residues. CDR1 MGHRA and CDR2 YSYEKL come from the germline V gene. V lost 4 bases and J lost 6; bases outside the gene matches: 12.

In regard to this clone: This CDR3 is also generated by other DNA sequences in the sample. The rearrangement joins TRBV19 to TRBJ2-7; 12 bases fit TRBD2. The CDR3 runs to 15 residues. Trimming removed 4 bases from V and 2 bases from J; junction bases left unmatched: 3. Germline values: CDR1 LNHDA, CDR2 SQIVND (reference sequence). In DNA, the CDR3 is TGTGCCAGTAGTACCCTAGCGGGAGGGGCCTACGAGCAGTACTTC. Translating it yields CASSTLAGGAYEQYF.

V and J are TRBV27 and TRBJ2-7; 8 bases align to TRBD2. The CDR3 totals 13 residues. The germline CDR1 and CDR2 sequences are MNHEY and SMNVEV (reference sequence). Trimming at V came to 5 bases and at J to 2 bases, leaving 2 bases not matched to a gene. The CDR3 bases are TGTGCCAGCAGTCCGGGGGGGACCTACGAGCAGTACTTC. It codes for CASSPGGTYEQYF.

The rearrangement links TRBV5-6 to TRBJ1-4, with D tentatively TRBD1 (6 bases). Trimming shortened V by 4 bases and J by 5 bases, and 21 bases separated the two germline ends. Germline CDR1 SGHDT, CDR2 YYEEEE. The CDR3 is made up of 17 amino acids. The DNA of the CDR3 is TGTGCCAGCAGCCTGGGAGTTGTGGGGACACCGAATGAAAAACTGTTTTTT. Protein product: CASSLGVVGTPNEKLFF.